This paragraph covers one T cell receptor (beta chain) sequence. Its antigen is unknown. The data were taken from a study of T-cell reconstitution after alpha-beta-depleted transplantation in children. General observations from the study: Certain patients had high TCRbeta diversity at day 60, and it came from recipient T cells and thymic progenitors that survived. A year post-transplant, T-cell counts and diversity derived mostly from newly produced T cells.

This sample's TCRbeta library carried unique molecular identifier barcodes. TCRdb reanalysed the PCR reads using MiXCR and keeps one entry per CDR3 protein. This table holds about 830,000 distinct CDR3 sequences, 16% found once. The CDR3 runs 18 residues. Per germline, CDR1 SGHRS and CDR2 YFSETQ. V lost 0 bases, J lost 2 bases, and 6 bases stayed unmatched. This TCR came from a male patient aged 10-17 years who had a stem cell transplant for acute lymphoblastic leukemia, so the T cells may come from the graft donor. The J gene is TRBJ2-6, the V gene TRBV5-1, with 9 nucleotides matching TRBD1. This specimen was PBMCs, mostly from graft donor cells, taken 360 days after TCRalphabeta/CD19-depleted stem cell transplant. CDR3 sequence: CASSLEGTGFTGANVLTF. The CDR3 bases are TGCGCCAGCAGCTTGGAAGGGACAGGGTTTACTGGGGCCAACGTCCTGACTTTC.